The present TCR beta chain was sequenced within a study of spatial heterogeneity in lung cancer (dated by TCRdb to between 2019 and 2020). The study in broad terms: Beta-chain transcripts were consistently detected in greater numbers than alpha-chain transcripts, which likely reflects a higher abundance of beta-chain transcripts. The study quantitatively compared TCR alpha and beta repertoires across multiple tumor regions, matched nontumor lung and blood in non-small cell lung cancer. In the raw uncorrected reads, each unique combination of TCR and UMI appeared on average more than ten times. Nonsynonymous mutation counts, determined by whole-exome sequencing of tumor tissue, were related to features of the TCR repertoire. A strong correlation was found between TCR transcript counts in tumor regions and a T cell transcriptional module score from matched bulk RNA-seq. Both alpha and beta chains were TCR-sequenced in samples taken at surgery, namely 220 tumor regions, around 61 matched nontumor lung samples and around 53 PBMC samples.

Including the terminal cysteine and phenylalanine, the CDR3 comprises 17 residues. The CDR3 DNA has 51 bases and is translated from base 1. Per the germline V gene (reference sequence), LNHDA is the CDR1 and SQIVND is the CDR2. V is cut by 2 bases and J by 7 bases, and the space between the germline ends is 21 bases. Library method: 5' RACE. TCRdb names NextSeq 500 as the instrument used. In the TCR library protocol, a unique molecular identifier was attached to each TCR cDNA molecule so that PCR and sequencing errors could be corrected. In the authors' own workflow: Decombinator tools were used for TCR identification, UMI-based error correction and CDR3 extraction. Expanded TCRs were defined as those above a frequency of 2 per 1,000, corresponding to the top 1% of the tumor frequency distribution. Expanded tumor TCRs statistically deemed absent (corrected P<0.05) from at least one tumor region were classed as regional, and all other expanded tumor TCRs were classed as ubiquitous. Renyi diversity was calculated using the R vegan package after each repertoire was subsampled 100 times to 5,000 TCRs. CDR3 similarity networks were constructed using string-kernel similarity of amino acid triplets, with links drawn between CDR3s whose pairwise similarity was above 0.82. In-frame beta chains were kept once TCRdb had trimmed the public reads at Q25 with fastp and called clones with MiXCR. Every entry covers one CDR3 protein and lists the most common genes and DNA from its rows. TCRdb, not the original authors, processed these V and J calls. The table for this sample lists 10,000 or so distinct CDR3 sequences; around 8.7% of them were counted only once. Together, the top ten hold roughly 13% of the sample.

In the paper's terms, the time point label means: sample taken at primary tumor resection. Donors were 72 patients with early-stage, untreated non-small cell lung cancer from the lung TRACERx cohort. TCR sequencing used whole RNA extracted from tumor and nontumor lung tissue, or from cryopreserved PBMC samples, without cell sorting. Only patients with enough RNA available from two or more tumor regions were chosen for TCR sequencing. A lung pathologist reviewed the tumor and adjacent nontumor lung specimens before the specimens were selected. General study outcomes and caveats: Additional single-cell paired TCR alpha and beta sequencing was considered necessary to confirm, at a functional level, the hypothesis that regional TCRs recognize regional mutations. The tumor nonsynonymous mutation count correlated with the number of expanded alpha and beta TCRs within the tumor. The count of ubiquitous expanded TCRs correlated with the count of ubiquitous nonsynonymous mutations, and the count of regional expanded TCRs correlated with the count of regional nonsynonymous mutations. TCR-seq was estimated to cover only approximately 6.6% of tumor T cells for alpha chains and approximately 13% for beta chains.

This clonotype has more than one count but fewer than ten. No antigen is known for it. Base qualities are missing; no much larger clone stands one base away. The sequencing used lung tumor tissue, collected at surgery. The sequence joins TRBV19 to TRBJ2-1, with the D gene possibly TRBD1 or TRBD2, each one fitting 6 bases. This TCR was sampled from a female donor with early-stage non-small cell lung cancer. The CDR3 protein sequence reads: CASSIFSQLGGPNEQFF. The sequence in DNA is TGTGCCAGTAGTATATTTTCCCAGTTGGGGGGCCCGAATGAGCAGTTCTTC. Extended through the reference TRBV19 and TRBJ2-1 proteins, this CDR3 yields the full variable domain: DGGITQSPKYLFRKEGQNVTLSCEQNLNHDAMYWYRQDPGQGLRLIYYSQIVNDFQKGDIAEGYSVSREKKESFPLTVTSAQKNPTAFYLCASSIFSQLGGPNEQFFGPGTRLTVL.